One and the same sample provided the 16 T cell receptor beta chains below, sequenced in a study of shared clonotypes between healthy human individuals. Using immunoSEQ multiplex PCR, the repertoire was profiled, and TCRdb retains in-frame clones only, with some absent. Of roughly 1,600,000 clones in the sample, 98% to 99% are singletons; the top ten hold 0.36%. The sequenced material came from naive CD4+ T cells sorted from blood. Regarding subset: CD45RA+ positively selected. The receptor set was obtained from a man aged 25-45 years in good health.

The chain joins TRBV10-3 to TRBJ2-5; TRBD2 agrees at 7 bases. V shed 1 base, J shed 2 bases, and the junction held 4 bases outside the gene matches. The CDR3 has 15 amino acids. CDR1 ENHRY and CDR2 SYGVKD come from the germline V gene. CDR3 DNA sequence: TGTGCCATCAGTGAGTTAATCGGGGGGCAAGAGACCCAGTACTTC. It yields the protein CAISELIGGQETQYF.

The chain combines TRBV7-9 with TRBJ2-7; TRBD1 agrees at 9 bases. Germline-derived CDR1 and CDR2 are SEHNR and FQNEAQ (reference sequence). Germline trimming cut 4 bases from V and 2 bases from J; bases unmatched to any gene: 9. There are 16 residues in the CDR3. CDR3: CASSSSGQGRAYEQYF. DNA for the CDR3: TGTGCCAGCAGCTCCTCCGGACAGGGGAGGGCCTACGAGCAGTACTTC.

V gene TRBV10-2 combines with J gene TRBJ2-5; 8 nucleotides match TRBD2. Unmatched junction bases numbered 11, after V lost 6 bases and J lost 5 bases. The CDR3 contains 15 residues. Germline V gene sequence: CDR1 WSHSY, CDR2 SAAADI. CDR3 DNA sequence: TGCGCCAGCAGGGGAAGAGCGGGAGTCATGGAGACCCAGTACTTC. It codes for CASRGRAGVMETQYF.

The chain is built from TRBV28 and TRBJ1-5, with TRBD1 as a possible D gene (6 bases). The CDR3 covers 12 residues. V lost 7 bases, J lost 7 bases, and 11 bases lay in between. CDR1 MDHEN and CDR2 SYDVKM come from the germline V gene. CDR3 residues: CASTTGSQPQHF. CDR3 coding DNA: TGTGCCAGCACAACAGGGTCCCAGCCCCAGCATTTT. The variable domain in full, with the rest retrieved from reference TRBV28 and TRBJ1-5, is DVKVTQSSRYLVKRTGEKVFLECVQDMDHENMFWYRQDPGLGLRLIYFSYDVKMKEKGDIPEGYSVSREKKERFSLILESASTNQTSMYLCASTTGSQPQHFGDGTRLSIL.

The CDR3 DNA reads TGTGCCAGCAGCTTGGGCCGGAGGACCCAGTACTTC. Translating it yields CASSLGRRTQYF. This chain links TRBV5-6 with TRBJ2-5; D is unresolved. CDR1 is SGHDT, CDR2 YYEEEE, per germline. Trimming left V 0 bases short and J 7 bases short, with 7 bases between. CDR3 length: 12 residues.

This chain uses TRBV10-3 with TRBJ2-5; D not certain. Germline-derived CDR1 and CDR2 are ENHRY and SYGVKD. V was shortened by 7 bases and J by 5 bases, with 11 bases between the two germline ends. CDR3 length equals 12 residues. CDR3 in DNA: TGTGCCATCAAGGCCGTCGGGGAGACCCAGTACTTC. This sequence encodes CAIKAVGETQYF.

J is TRBJ2-2 and V is TRBV5-4, with TRBD2 identical over 15 bases. CDR3 size: 19 residues. The germline V gene has CDR1 SGHNT and CDR2 YYREEE (reference sequence). V was pared by 4 bases and J by 1 base, with 8 bases of the junction left unmatched. The CDR3, as DNA: TGTGCCAGCAGCCCGGGACTAGCGGGAGGAGTGGGGAACACCGGGGAGCTGTTTTTT. This translates into CASSPGLAGGVGNTGELFF. The entire variable domain, with the rest obtained from reference TRBV5-4 and TRBJ2-2, is as follows: ETGVTQSPTHLIKTRGQQVTLRCSSQSGHNTVSWYQQALGQGPQFIFQYYREEENGRGNFPPRFSGLQFPNYSSELNVNALELDDSALYLCASSPGLAGGVGNTGELFFGEGSRLTVL.

The chain couples TRBV25-1 to TRBJ2-7; D perhaps matches TRBD1 (5 bases). The CDR3 covers 14 residues. V was trimmed by 4 bases and J by 0 bases, leaving 10 bases between them. Germline values: CDR1 MGHDK, CDR2 SYGVNS. The CDR3 DNA reads TGTGCCAGCAGTGCCCGACAGAGCTCCTACGAGCAGTACTTC. It translates to CASSARQSSYEQYF.

The chain recombines TRBV10-3 with TRBJ2-1; D may correspond to TRBD1 or TRBD2 (5 bases each). This CDR3 contains 15 residues. Germline CDR1 ENHRY, CDR2 SYGVKD. The V gene lost 6 bases and the J gene lost 0 bases, with 12 bases spanning the gap. The CDR3 DNA reads as TGTGCCATCAGACACCGGGACGACTCCTACAATGAGCAGTTCTTC. This encodes CAIRHRDDSYNEQFF.

V gene TRBV4-3 combines with J gene TRBJ2-5; D unclear. Germline loops: CDR1 LGHNA, CDR2 YSLEER. Trimming stripped 0 bases from V and 5 bases from J, with 13 bases between. The CDR3 totals 15 residues. CDR3 sequence (DNA): TGCGCCAGCAGCCAAGAAGTCGGCTGGCACGAGACCCAGTACTTC. It translates to CASSQEVGWHETQYF.

The chain combines TRBV5-1 with TRBJ2-2; D is ambiguous. The CDR3 loop spans 13 amino acids. Germline loops: CDR1 SGHRS, CDR2 YFSETQ. Trimming stripped 4 bases from V and 5 bases from J, with 9 bases between. DNA of the CDR3: TGCGCCAGCAGCCAGTCTAGTACCGGGGAGCTGTTTTTT. Its translation: CASSQSSTGELFF.

The chain employs TRBV7-8 and TRBJ1-3; unclear D gene. There are 14 residues in the CDR3. CDR1 and CDR2 (germline): SGHVS, FQNEAQ. V was trimmed by 0 bases and J by 2 bases, leaving 5 bases between them. CDR3 in amino acids: CASSLAGTGNTIYF. CDR3 nucleotide sequence: TGTGCCAGCAGCTTAGCAGGGACTGGAAACACCATATATTTT.

The chain carries TRBV13 and TRBJ1-2, with a tentative D call TRBD1 (5 bases). Germline assignment: CDR1 PRHDT and CDR2 FYEKMQ (reference sequence). This CDR3 spans 15 amino acids. V was pared by 5 bases and J by 6 bases, with 19 bases between. The CDR3 loop is CASSPSPAGSHGYTF. The CDR3 coding sequence is TGTGCCAGCAGCCCCTCCCCCGCAGGGAGTCATGGCTACACCTTC.

V is TRBV10-3 and J is TRBJ1-3, with unresolved D. Germline loops: CDR1 ENHRY, CDR2 SYGVKD. The CDR3 loop spans 16 amino acids. The V and J ends lost 4 bases and 0 bases respectively, with 13 bases between them. This CDR3 is CAISVRLLPSGNTIYF. The CDR3 DNA reads TGTGCCATCAGTGTCCGGTTGTTGCCCTCTGGAAACACCATATATTTT.

This chain connects TRBV2 to TRBJ2-7; perhaps D is TRBD1 or TRBD2 (5 bases each). The CDR3 totals 10 residues. V lost 8 bases, J lost 6 bases, and 8 bases lay in between. Germline V CDR1 and CDR2: SNHLY, FYNNEI. Here the CDR3 reads CASRDREQYF. In nucleotides, the CDR3 is TGTGCCAGCCGGGACCGCGAGCAGTACTTC.

This chain joins TRBV19 and TRBJ1-2; D unresolved. Germline V gene data show CDR1 as LNHDA and CDR2 as SQIVND (reference sequence). V dropped 3 bases and J dropped 2 bases, with 7 bases sitting between them. The CDR3 extends over 13 amino acids. The CDR3 protein is CASSIRRNYGYTF. The DNA for the CDR3 is TGTGCCAGTAGTATCCGCAGGAACTATGGCTACACCTTC.